The clone carrying this T cell receptor (beta chain) was observed once. Its antigen is currently unknown. This sample is drawn from a study of cytomegalovirus exposure and HLA in healthy donors. The PCR used 60 Vbeta and 13 Jbeta primers. The method was immunoSEQ multiplex PCR; TCRdb's version includes in-frame clones alone and lacks a portion of them. Of 90,000 to 140,000 clones listed, nearly 85% are singletons. In germline, CDR1 is SSHAT, CDR2 FNYEAQ (reference sequence). Trimming removed 6 bases from V and 6 bases from J; junction bases left unmatched: 5. This CDR3 spans 13 amino acids. General study points: There were reportedly fewer N-insertions in an Asian-associated ancestry cluster than the roughly 670-donor mean, in a later analysis. Researchers reported in a later analysis that common viral pathogens appeared linked to several top clusters. The likely explanation for a cluster of highly shared sequence variants was sequencing artifact.

The receptor's source is a man aged 18 to 30 in good health and CMV-seronegative. The rearrangement uses TRBV7-7 and TRBJ1-2, with 9 bases lining up with TRBD1. Sequenced input: PBMCs. The CDR3 reads CASRRTGEDGYTF. DNA of the CDR3: TGTGCCAGCAGACGGACAGGGGAAGATGGCTACACCTTC.